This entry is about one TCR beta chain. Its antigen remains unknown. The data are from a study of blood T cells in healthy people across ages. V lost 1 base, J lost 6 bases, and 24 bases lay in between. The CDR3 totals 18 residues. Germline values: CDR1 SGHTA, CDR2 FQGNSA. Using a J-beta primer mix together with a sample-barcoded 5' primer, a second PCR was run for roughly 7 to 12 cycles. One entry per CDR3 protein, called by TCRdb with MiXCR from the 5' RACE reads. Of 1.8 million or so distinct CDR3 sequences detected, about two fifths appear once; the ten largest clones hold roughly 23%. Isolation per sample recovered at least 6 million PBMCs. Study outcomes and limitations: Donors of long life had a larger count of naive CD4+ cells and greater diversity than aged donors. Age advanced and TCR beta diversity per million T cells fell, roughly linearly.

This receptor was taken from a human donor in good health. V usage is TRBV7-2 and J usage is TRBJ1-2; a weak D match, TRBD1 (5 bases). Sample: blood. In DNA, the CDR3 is TGTGCCAGCAGCTTAGACACTCTAGGGGCAGGGAAATTGGATGGCTACACCTTC. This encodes CASSLDTLGAGKLDGYTF.